This T cell receptor beta chain was identified during a study of blood T cell repertoires in COVID-19. About the study: Acute and convalescent COVID-19 specimens originated in the United States, Italy and Spain. T cells, B-cell-depleted T cells, or PBMCs provided the cDNA or gDNA that served as material.

In the source study's methods: Estimation of nucleated cell counts was performed using reference gene primer amplification. Sequencing was performed with immunoSEQ multiplex PCR; in TCRdb, only in-frame clones are kept and a portion is missing. That table gives V, J and clone size, and the DNA gave D and trimming. The sample has 78,000 or so clones; 86% are singletons. This sequence was found in a man between 50 and 59 years old with active or convalescent COVID-19. The sample consisted of peripheral blood.

CDR3 region: CASSLGQGGQETQYF. In DNA, the CDR3 is TGCGCCAGCAGCTTAGGACAGGGAGGGCAAGAGACCCAGTACTTC. This sequence joins TRBV5-1 and TRBJ2-5, with D perhaps matching TRBD1 (8 bases). V was pared by 2 bases and J by 2 bases, with 13 bases between. The CDR3 is 15 residues long. Germline-derived CDR1 and CDR2 are SGHRS and YFSETQ. The variable domain in full, completed from reference TRBV5-1 and TRBJ2-5, reads KAGVTQTPRYLIKTRGQQVTLSCSPISGHRSVSWYQQTPGQGLQFLFEYFSETQRNKGNFPGRFSGRQFSNSRSEMNVSTLELGDSALYLCASSLGQGGQETQYFGPGTRLLVL.